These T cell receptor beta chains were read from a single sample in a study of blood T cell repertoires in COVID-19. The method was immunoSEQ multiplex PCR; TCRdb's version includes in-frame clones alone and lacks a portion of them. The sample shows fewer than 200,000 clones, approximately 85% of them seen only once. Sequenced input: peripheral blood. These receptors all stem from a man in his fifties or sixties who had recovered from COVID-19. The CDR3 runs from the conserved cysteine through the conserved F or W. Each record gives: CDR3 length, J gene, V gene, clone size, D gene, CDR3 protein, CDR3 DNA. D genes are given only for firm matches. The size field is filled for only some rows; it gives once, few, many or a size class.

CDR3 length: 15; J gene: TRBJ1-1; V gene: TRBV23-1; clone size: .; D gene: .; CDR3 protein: CASLGGGGGGIEAFF; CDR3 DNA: TGCGCCAGCCTCGGGGGGGGCGGCGGCGGGATTGAAGCTTTCTTT
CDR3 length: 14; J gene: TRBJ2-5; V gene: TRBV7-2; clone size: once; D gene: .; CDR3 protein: CASSLGTSEETQYF; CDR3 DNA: TGTGCCAGCAGCTTAGGGACATCTGAAGAGACCCAGTACTTC
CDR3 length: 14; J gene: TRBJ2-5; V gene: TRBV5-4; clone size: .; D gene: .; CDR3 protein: CASSLDRVQETQYF; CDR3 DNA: TGTGCCAGCAGCTTGGACAGGGTTCAAGAGACCCAGTACTTC
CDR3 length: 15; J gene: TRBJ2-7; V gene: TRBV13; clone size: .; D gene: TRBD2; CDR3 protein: CASSHSGGAFYEQYF; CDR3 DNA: TGTGCCAGCAGCCATAGCGGGGGGGCGTTCTACGAGCAGTACTTC
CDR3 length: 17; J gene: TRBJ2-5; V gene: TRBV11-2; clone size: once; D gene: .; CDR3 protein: CASSRGFQGIPQETQYF; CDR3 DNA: TGTGCCAGCAGCCGTGGGTTTCAGGGGATCCCACAAGAGACCCAGTACTTC
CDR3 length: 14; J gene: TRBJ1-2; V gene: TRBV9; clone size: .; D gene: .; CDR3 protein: CASSVANPNYGYTF; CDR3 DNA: TGTGCCAGCAGCGTAGCCAATCCTAACTATGGCTACACCTTC
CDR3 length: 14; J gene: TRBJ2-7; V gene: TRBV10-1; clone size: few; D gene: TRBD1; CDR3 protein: CASSESGTEYEQYF; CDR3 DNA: TGCGCCAGCAGTGAATCCGGGACAGAGTACGAGCAGTACTTC
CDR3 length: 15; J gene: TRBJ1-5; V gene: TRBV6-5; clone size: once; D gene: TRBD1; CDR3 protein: CASEGDAGGYQPQHF; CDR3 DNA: TGTGCCAGCGAGGGGGATGCAGGGGGGTATCAGCCCCAGCATTTT
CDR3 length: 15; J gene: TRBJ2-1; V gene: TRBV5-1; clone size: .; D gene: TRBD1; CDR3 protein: CASSLGQGGYNEQFF; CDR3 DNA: TGCGCCAGCAGCTTGGGACAGGGGGGCTACAATGAGCAGTTCTTC
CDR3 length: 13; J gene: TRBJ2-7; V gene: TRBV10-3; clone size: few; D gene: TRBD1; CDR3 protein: CAISDLDRGEQYF; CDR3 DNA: TGTGCCATCAGTGACCTCGACAGGGGAGAGCAGTACTTC
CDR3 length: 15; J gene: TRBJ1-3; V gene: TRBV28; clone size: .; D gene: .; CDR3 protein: CASSPPSGSGNTIYF; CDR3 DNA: TGTGCCAGCAGTCCCCCCAGTGGCTCTGGAAACACCATATATTTT
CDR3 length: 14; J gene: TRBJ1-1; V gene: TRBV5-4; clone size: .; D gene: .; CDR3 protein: CASSVSRDGTEAFF; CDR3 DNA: TGTGCCAGCAGCGTAAGCAGGGATGGCACTGAAGCTTTCTTT
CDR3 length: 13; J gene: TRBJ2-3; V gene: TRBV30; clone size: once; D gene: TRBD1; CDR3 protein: CASRQGRTDTQYF; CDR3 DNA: TGTGCCTCCCGACAGGGGCGCACAGATACGCAGTATTTT